The T cell receptor (beta chain) under discussion was sequenced for a study of regulatory T cells in long-lasting Graves disease. Trimming took 6 bases from V and 8 from J, leaving 19 bases between them. The CDR3 runs to 14 residues. The V gene's germline CDR1 is LNHDA and CDR2 SQIVND (reference sequence). Time point here: newly diagnosed GD, antithyroid drugs for less than 3 months. Scientists built the TCR library using RNA that was extracted from PBMCs. Graves' disease diagnosis used American Thyroid Association guidelines. Arm-PCR with iRepertoire HTBI primers amplified the CDR3 regions for these TCR beta libraries. Via MiXCR, TCRdb re-called the multiplex PCR reads, giving one row per CDR3 protein. The sample includes about 540,000 distinct CDR3 sequences, approximately 13% of them seen just once. This clonotype was seen at least ten times. These data were likewise used in another study, on T cells in Graves' hyperthyroidism and ophthalmopathy.

This TCR was sampled from a man aged 25 to 40 with Graves disease. The chain uses TRBV19 and TRBJ1-2; tentatively, D is TRBD1 (6 bases). This material consisted of peripheral blood mononuclear cells (PBMCs), taken at new diagnosis, from a patient treated with antithyroid drugs. The CDR3 DNA reads as TGTGCCAGTAGCACTTTTGGGGGCGTGAGAGGCTACACCTTC. This translates into CASSTFGGVRGYTF.